This TCR beta chain stems from a study of T-cell reconstitution after alpha-beta-depleted transplantation in children. Study results and caveats: When one year had passed after transplant, most T-cell counts and diversity came from newly produced T cells.

CDR1 MNHEY and CDR2 SVGAGI come from the germline V gene. V lost 2 bases and J lost 5, with 13 bases in between. This CDR3 region has 14 residues. The sample holds a few counts of this clonotype. Its antigen remains unknown. This sample's TCRbeta library carried unique molecular identifier barcodes. In TCRdb, the PCR reads were re-called with MiXCR into one record per CDR3 protein. The table has 580,000 or so distinct CDR3 sequences, more than 20% seen once; the top ten hold 11% to 15%. The receptor comes from a boy in the first two years of life who had a stem cell transplant for acute myeloid leukemia, so the T cells may come from the graft donor. This specimen consisted of PBMCs, mostly from graft donor cells, obtained 360 days after TCRalphabeta/CD19-depleted stem cell transplant. The V gene is TRBV6-5, the J gene TRBJ2-7, with D tentatively TRBD1 (6 bases). CDR3 residues: CASSYAGAIHEQYF. CDR3 DNA sequence: TGTGCCAGCAGTTACGCAGGGGCCATTCACGAGCAGTACTTC.